The subject of this entry is one T cell receptor beta chain. What it binds is unknown. These data belong to a study of T-cell memory formation after mild COVID-19. Study-level findings and limits: Clones contracting day 15 to 85 were balanced CD4/CD8; later expanders leaned CD4+. CD4+ contracting clones lay mainly in CM and EM, CD8+ ones in EMRA.

This CDR3 comprises 12 residues. From germline, CDR1 is ENHRY and CDR2 SYGVKD. V dropped 9 bases and J dropped 2; count of bases not matched to a gene: 3. Researchers used 5'RACE with constant-segment primers to make TCR alpha and TCR beta cDNA libraries that carry sample barcodes and UMIs. Using its own MiXCR run on the 5' RACE reads, TCRdb lists one record per CDR3 protein. The repertoire holds over 350,000 distinct CDR3 sequences, with roughly 15% as singletons. The chain combines TRBV10-3 with TRBJ2-7; TRBD2 matches at 8 bases. The TCR was taken from a young man who had mild COVID-19 (a few samples of this study predate the infection). Cell type and time point are not known. Sequenced material: PBMCs or a T cell subset sorted from them (not recorded which). The CDR3 DNA follows: TGTGCCATGACGCGGGGGGCCTACGAGCAGTACGTC. It encodes CAMTRGAYEQYV.